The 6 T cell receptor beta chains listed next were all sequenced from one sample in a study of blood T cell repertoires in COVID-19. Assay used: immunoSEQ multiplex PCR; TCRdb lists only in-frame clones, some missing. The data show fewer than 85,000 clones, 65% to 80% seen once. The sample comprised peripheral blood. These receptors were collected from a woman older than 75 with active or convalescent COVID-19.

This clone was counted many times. The CDR3 loop reads CASSDSGGAYNEQFF. The CDR3 DNA reads as TGTGCCAGCAGTGACAGCGGGGGGGCGTACAATGAGCAGTTCTTC. The chain couples TRBV6-1 to TRBJ2-1; the match to TRBD2 covers 10 bases. The CDR3 spans 15 residues. The V segment lost 3 bases and the J segment 4 bases; nucleotides outside the gene matches: 3. The germline gives CDR1 MNHNS, CDR2 SASEGT.

In nucleotides, the CDR3 is TGTGCCGTTCTAAAAACGGCGGACAAAAATAGCAATCAGCCCCAGCATTTT. Protein: CAVLKTADKNSNQPQHF. The rearrangement joins TRBV10-3 to TRBJ1-5; a possible D gene is TRBD1 (5 bases). The CDR3 is 17 residues long. Germline V gene data show CDR1 as ENHRY and CDR2 as SYGVKD. The V end lost 11 bases, the J end lost 0 bases, and 23 bases lay between the germline ends.

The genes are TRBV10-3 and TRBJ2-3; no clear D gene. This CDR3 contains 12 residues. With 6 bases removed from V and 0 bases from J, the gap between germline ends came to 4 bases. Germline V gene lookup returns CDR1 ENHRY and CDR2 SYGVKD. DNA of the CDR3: TGTGCCATCAGACAGAGCACAGATACGCAGTATTTT. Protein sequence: CAIRQSTDTQYF.

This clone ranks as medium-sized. CDR3 coding DNA: TGCGCCAGCAGCCGCACTAGCGGGGGGTACAATGAGCAGTTCTTC. Protein sequence: CASSRTSGGYNEQFF. The chain links TRBV5-1 to TRBJ2-1, with TRBD2 matching over 12 bases. Germline loops: CDR1 SGHRS, CDR2 YFSETQ. J lost 4 bases, V lost 4 bases, and 3 bases had no gene match. The CDR3 is made up of 15 amino acids.

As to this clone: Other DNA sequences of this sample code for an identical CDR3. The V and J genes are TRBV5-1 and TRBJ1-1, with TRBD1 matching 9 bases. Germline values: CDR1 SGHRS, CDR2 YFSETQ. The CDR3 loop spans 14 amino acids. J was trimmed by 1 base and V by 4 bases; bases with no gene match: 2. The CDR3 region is CASSRGQGNTEAFF. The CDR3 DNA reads TGCGCCAGCAGCAGGGGACAGGGGAACACTGAAGCTTTCTTT. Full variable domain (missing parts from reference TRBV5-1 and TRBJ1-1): KAGVTQTPRYLIKTRGQQVTLSCSPISGHRSVSWYQQTPGQGLQFLFEYFSETQRNKGNFPGRFSGRQFSNSRSEMNVSTLELGDSALYLCASSRGQGNTEAFFGQGTRLTVV.

For the CDR3, the DNA is TGTGCCAGCAGCTTAACAGGGGCGGTTTATGATACGCAGTATTTT. Residues: CASSLTGAVYDTQYF. The chain links TRBV7-6 to TRBJ2-3, with 7 bases that match TRBD1. This CDR3 is built from 15 residues. V lost 2 bases and J lost 6; bases outside the gene matches: 8. CDR1 and CDR2 from the germline V gene are SGHVS and FNYEAQ.